Presented here are 19 T cell receptor beta chains from one specimen sequenced in a study of graft-versus-host responses after intestinal transplantation (dated by TCRdb to 2020 to 2022). The library was generated by the immunoSEQ multiplex PCR assay. As stored in TCRdb, this immuneACCESS dataset retains in-frame rearrangements with V and J assigned. A fraction of the clones does not appear; measured against another copy, unresolved V genes explain less than half of the discrepancy, and the remainder lacks a known reason. The sample table shows 90,000 to 120,000 clones, and roughly 90% are seen once. Over 0.6% of the sample is taken by the ten largest. Their cognate antigens are unknown. Per the publication, the time point label means: cells obtained before transplantation from donor or recipient. Sequenced here: unstimulated CD4+ T cells sorted from spleen or lymph node cells, sampled before transplant. The receptors were sampled from a human donor who was the organ donor for an intestinal transplant.

The rearrangement uses TRBV5-4 and TRBJ1-5; a weak D match, TRBD1 (5 bases). Germline V gives CDR1 SGHNT, CDR2 YYREEE (reference sequence). The CDR3 consists of 14 residues. The V gene lost 0 bases and the J gene lost 9 bases, with 13 bases spanning the gap. The CDR3 protein is CASSLEAGCGPQHF. DNA of the CDR3: TGTGCCAGCAGCTTGGAGGCAGGGTGTGGGCCCCAGCATTTT.

CDR3 bases: TGTGCCAGCAGTGAGTGGAGGGGGCCCTACAATGAGCAGTTCTTC. This translates into CASSEWRGPYNEQFF. This chain uses TRBV2 with TRBJ2-1, with D perhaps TRBD1 (7 bases). The length of the CDR3 is 15 residues. CDR1 SNHLY and CDR2 FYNNEI come from the germline V gene. The germline V and J ends were trimmed by 3 bases and 2 bases, with 11 bases remaining between them.

The rearrangement links TRBV7-3 to TRBJ2-5, with D unclear. This CDR3 comprises 13 residues. Germline V gene lookup returns CDR1 SGHTA and CDR2 FQGTGA. The V end lost 2 bases, the J end lost 5 bases, and 9 bases lay between the germline ends. CDR3 residues: CASSLDYRETQYF. Here the CDR3 DNA reads TGTGCCAGCAGCTTAGATTACCGCGAGACCCAGTACTTC.

Only one count was recorded for this clone. This chain links TRBV5-4 with TRBJ2-2, with D perhaps matching TRBD2 (6 bases). V was pared by 4 bases and J by 0 bases, with 13 bases between. The V gene's germline CDR1 is SGHNT and CDR2 YYREEE (reference sequence). CDR3 length equals 16 residues. Here the CDR3 reads CASSRHLASNTGELFF. CDR3 sequence (DNA): TGTGCCAGCAGCCGTCATCTAGCGTCGAACACCGGGGAGCTGTTTTTT.

The chain combines TRBV7-8 with TRBJ2-3; the match to TRBD1 covers 7 bases. This CDR3 region has 15 residues. Germline CDR1 and CDR2: SGHVS and FQNEAQ. J was trimmed by 2 bases and V by 5 bases; bases with no gene match: 7. CDR3 DNA sequence: TGTGCCAGCAGCCTGAACAGGGGCAACACAGATACGCAGTATTTT. Protein sequence: CASSLNRGNTDTQYF.

This chain connects TRBV2 to TRBJ2-3; the D gene is possibly TRBD2 (6 bases). Deletions cut 6 bases from V and 0 bases from J, with 10 bases between. Germline V gives CDR1 SNHLY, CDR2 FYNNEI. This CDR3 has 14 residues. Here the CDR3 reads CASRWGESTDTQYF. Here the CDR3 DNA reads TGTGCCAGCAGATGGGGGGAGAGCACAGATACGCAGTATTTT.

The chain employs TRBV27 and TRBJ1-5; D is undetermined. The length of the CDR3 is 15 residues. Trimming stripped 5 bases from V and 6 bases from J, with 17 bases between. Looked up from germline, CDR1 is MNHEY and CDR2 is SMNVEV (reference sequence). This CDR3 reads CASSPSARWSQPQHF. The CDR3 DNA follows: TGTGCCAGCAGTCCCTCTGCACGTTGGTCTCAGCCCCAGCATTTT.

The chain uses TRBV7-9 and TRBJ2-3, with D perhaps TRBD2 (5 bases). The CDR3 runs 14 residues. Germline V lookup: CDR1 SEHNR, CDR2 FQNEAQ (reference sequence). The germline V and J ends were trimmed by 5 bases and 10 bases, with 19 bases remaining between them. CDR3 protein: CASSAPTRWGAQYF. The CDR3 region has the DNA TGTGCCAGCAGCGCCCCCACGCGTTGGGGAGCGCAGTATTTT.

The chain joins TRBV5-4 to TRBJ1-1; the match to TRBD1 covers 8 bases. In germline, CDR1 is SGHNT, CDR2 YYREEE (reference sequence). The CDR3 extends over 14 amino acids. V dropped 0 bases and J dropped 4; count of bases not matched to a gene: 2. The CDR3 DNA reads TGTGCCAGCAGCTTGGCAGGGGGCGGCACTGAAGCTTTCTTT. It specifies CASSLAGGGTEAFF.

This chain connects TRBV7-9 to TRBJ2-7; TRBD1 is a possible D gene (5 bases). Germline V lookup: CDR1 SEHNR, CDR2 FQNEAQ (reference sequence). Deletions cut 3 bases from V and 4 bases from J, with 13 bases between. This CDR3 has 14 amino acids. The DNA for the CDR3 is TGTGCCAGCAGCTTTGACAGATCAAGATACGAGCAGTACTTC. Encoded protein: CASSFDRSRYEQYF.

The chain couples TRBV28 to TRBJ1-2; D call uncertain. The CDR3 is 13 amino acids. V was shortened by 5 bases and J by 3 bases, with 10 bases between the two germline ends. Germline V gives CDR1 MDHEN, CDR2 SYDVKM. DNA of the CDR3: TGTGCCAGCAGTGCCCAACGGTACTATGGCTACACCTTC. Translated: CASSAQRYYGYTF.

The chain links TRBV5-4 to TRBJ2-3; 8 positions match TRBD2. Per germline, CDR1 SGHNT and CDR2 YYREEE (reference sequence). There are 14 residues in the CDR3. With V trimmed by 4 bases and J by 3 bases, 4 bases remained unmatched. Here the CDR3 reads CASSPGTRTDTQYF. The CDR3 nucleotides are TGTGCCAGCAGCCCCGGGACTAGAACAGATACGCAGTATTTT.

V is TRBV7-9 and J is TRBJ2-4, with 9 bases that match TRBD1. The trim removed 1 base at V and 1 base at J, leaving 2 bases unmatched. The CDR3 spans 16 residues. The germline gives CDR1 SEHNR, CDR2 FQNEAQ (reference sequence). As DNA, the CDR3 is TGTGCCAGCAGCTTAGGGACAGGGGCTGCCAAAAACATTCAGTACTTC. This sequence encodes CASSLGTGAAKNIQYF.

The chain has TRBV29-1 and TRBJ2-7; the match to TRBD1 covers 10 bases. The germline gives CDR1 SQVTM, CDR2 ANQGSEA. Trimming cost V 6 bases and J 5 bases; bases outside gene matches: 10. CDR3 length equals 14 residues. The chain's CDR3 is CSVGGQGYRDEQYF. The CDR3 DNA follows: TGCAGCGTCGGGGGACAGGGGTACAGAGACGAGCAGTACTTC.

The chain recombines TRBV28 with TRBJ1-1; 8 positions match TRBD1. V gave up 6 bases and J gave up 1 base; unmatched junction bases: 10. CDR1 and CDR2 (germline): MDHEN, SYDVKM. The CDR3 sequence is 16 residues long. The CDR3 sequence: CASSLLTGTGNTEAFF. As DNA, the CDR3 is TGTGCCAGCAGCCTGCTCACCGGGACAGGGAACACTGAAGCTTTCTTT.

The chain combines TRBV30 with TRBJ1-5, with TRBD1 as a possible D gene (6 bases). The CDR3 covers 14 residues. CDR1 GTSNPN and CDR2 SVGIG come from the germline V gene (reference sequence). Deletions cut 3 bases from V and 7 bases from J, with 16 bases between. Here the CDR3 DNA reads TGTGCCTGGAGCGCCCCGGGGGCGGGACAGCCCCAGCATTTT. It translates to CAWSAPGAGQPQHF.

The chain is built from TRBV28 and TRBJ1-5, with D hard to call. V gave up 6 bases and J gave up 7 bases, with 22 bases separating them. The CDR3 runs to 16 residues. Germline V lookup: CDR1 MDHEN, CDR2 SYDVKM. In DNA form, the CDR3 reads TGTGCCAGCAGGGCCGCAATGGGCGGGGTCGAACAGCCCCAGCATTTT. Translating it yields CASRAAMGGVEQPQHF.

The chain carries TRBV5-1 and TRBJ2-2; D is perhaps TRBD1 (6 bases). V was trimmed by 1 base and J by 1 base, leaving 8 bases between them. CDR3 size: 15 residues. CDR1 is SGHRS and CDR2 is YFSETQ in the germline V gene. The CDR3 sequence: CASSLPDRNTGELFF. CDR3 nucleotides: TGCGCCAGCAGCTTGCCGGACAGGAACACCGGGGAGCTGTTTTTT.

A note on this clone: The same CDR3 is also encoded by other DNA sequences in this sample. The chain recombines TRBV11-2 with TRBJ2-2; TRBD1 might be the D (6 bases). Germline CDR1 and CDR2: SGHAT and FQNNGV. The CDR3 totals 15 residues. The germline V and J ends were trimmed by 1 base and 0 bases, with 6 bases remaining between them. The CDR3 region has the DNA TGTGCCAGCAGCTTAGCAGGGGCGAACACCGGGGAGCTGTTTTTT. Translated, it gives CASSLAGANTGELFF. Drawing the rest from reference TRBV11-2 and TRBJ2-2, the complete variable domain is EAGVAQSPRYKIIEKRQSVAFWCNPISGHATLYWYQQILGQGPKLLIQFQNNGVVDDSQLPKDRFSAERLKGVDSTLKIQPAKLEDSAVYLCASSLAGANTGELFFGEGSRLTVL.